Given below is one T cell receptor beta chain in context. It has no known antigen specificity. The sample holds no much larger clone one base away, and base qualities are not on file. The immunoSEQ Assay was used to sequence TCRbeta CDR3 regions. After extraction, genomic DNA underwent amplification by bias-controlled multiplex PCR, followed by high-throughput sequencing. In the paper's pipeline: Collapsing and filtering of sequences were performed to quantify the absolute abundance of each unique TCRbeta CDR3 region. T cell fraction was estimated by normalizing TCRbeta template counts to usable DNA, with usable DNA measured through amplification of reference genes found in all nucleated cells. Repertoire TCRs were annotated as SARS-CoV-2-specific when V gene, CDR3 amino acid sequence and J gene were exactly matched to a known reactive TCR set. The reference SARS-CoV-2 TCR set was obtained from MIRA and was filtered for enrichment in COVID-19-positive ImmuneCODE repertoires, whereby public or cross-reactive TCRs were removed. Drawing on the MIRA antigens, annotated TCRs were analysed further at the level of specific ORF or position within ORF. Depth was the summed frequency of annotated unique rearrangements, while breadth was defined as annotated unique rearrangements over total unique productive rearrangements. TCR breadth was compared between groups using two-sided Wilcoxon rank-sum tests. The table comes from immuneACCESS by way of TCRdb, which keeps in-frame sequences with V and J called. Part of the clones is missing from these tables; in studies checked, under half for an unresolved V gene and the rest for unknown reasons. That table is the source of V, J and clone size, and D and trimming were worked out from the DNA. The sample records 300,000 to 350,000 clones, 75% to 90% of which are singletons. 5.5% of the sample comes from the top ten.

The data are from a study of Ad26.COV2.S vaccination and SARS-CoV-2 variants (dated by TCRdb to about 2021). For the study in its entirety: Vaccine-arm donors were drawn from COV1001, a multicentre, randomized, double-blind, placebo-controlled phase I-IIa trial of Ad26.COV2.S in healthy adults. Ad26.COV2.S was given intramuscularly at 5x10^10 or 1x10^11 viral particles, as a single shot or as two shots 56 days apart. The specificity and breadth of SARS-CoV-2-reactive T cell receptors after Ad26.COV2.S vaccination were assessed by TCRbeta repertoire sequencing. The TCR-sequenced set comprised around 30 samples: some 19 Ad26.COV2.S vaccine recipients, 5 placebo recipients and 8 SARS-CoV-2 convalescent individuals. Trial participants were randomized into five groups of five, in which low-dose or high-dose Ad26.COV2.S was given once or twice, or placebo was given on both occasions. Throughout the experiments and outcome assessment, investigators stayed blinded to trial group allocation. Beyond this particular receptor, the publication reports: After vaccination, spike-specific CD8+ and CD4+ T cell responses were reported to show substantial breadth. Comparable non-spike TCR breadth was observed between vaccine and placebo recipients, consistent with only spike being contained in the vaccine. The study was not powered to compare responses between vaccine doses or regimens. According to the authors, total T cell responses may have been underestimated by the TCR breadth and depth analyses. Higher spike-specific TCR breadth was observed in Ad26.COV2.S recipients than in placebo recipients (P = 0.0014).

The sample's treatment or condition label, in plain terms: around 19 received Ad26.COV2.S at low or high dose, single or two shots; about five received placebo; per-sample allocation not given. Repertoires of vaccine and placebo recipients were sequenced from samples collected on day 63 after the first injection. Cohort 1b enrolled some 25 adults aged 18-55 years at a single site in Boston, USA, between 29 July and 7 August 2020. Ad26.COV2.S was a replication-incompetent adenovirus type 26 vector expressing a prefusion-stabilized SARS-CoV-2 spike protein from the original Wuhan strain. Deletion took 0 bases off V and 2 bases off J, with a span of 6 bases between the germline ends. The CDR3 covers 14 residues, taking in both the cysteine and the phenylalanine. Only the CDR3 DNA stays, 42 bases, in frame from base 1. CDR1 and CDR2 are drawn from the germline V gene: SGDLS, YYNGEE.

The source of this sequence is a person aged 18 to 65 who received the Ad26.COV2.S COVID-19 vaccine or a placebo. The sequences come from peripheral blood, collected in a trial of Ad26.COV2.S vaccine versus placebo. The chain uses TRBV9 and TRBJ2-1, with the identity of the D gene unclear. Read as DNA, the sequence is TGTGCCAGCAGCGTAGTACTTACCTACAATGAGCAGTTCTTC. This is translated as CASSVVLTYNEQFF.